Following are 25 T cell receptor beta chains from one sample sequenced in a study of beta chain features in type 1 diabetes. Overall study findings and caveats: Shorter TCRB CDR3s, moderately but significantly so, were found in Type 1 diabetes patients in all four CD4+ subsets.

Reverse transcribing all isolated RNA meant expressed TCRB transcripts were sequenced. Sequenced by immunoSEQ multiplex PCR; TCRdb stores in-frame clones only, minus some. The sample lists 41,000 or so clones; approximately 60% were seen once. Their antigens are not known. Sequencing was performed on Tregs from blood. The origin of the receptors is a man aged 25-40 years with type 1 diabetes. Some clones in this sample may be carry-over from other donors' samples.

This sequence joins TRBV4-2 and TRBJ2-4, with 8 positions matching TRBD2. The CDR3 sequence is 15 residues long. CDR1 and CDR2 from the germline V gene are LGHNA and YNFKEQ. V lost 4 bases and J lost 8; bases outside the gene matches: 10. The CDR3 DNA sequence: TGTGCCAGCAGCCCTTCTGCGGCGGGGGGAGACATTCAGTACTTC. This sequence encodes CASSPSAAGGDIQYF.

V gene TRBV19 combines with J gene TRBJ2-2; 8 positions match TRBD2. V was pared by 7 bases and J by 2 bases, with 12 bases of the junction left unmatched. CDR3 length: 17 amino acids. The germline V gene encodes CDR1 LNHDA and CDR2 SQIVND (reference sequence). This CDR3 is CASTHEPGGPNTGELFF. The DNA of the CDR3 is TGTGCCAGTACCCACGAGCCGGGAGGGCCTAACACCGGGGAGCTGTTTTTT.

The DNA of the CDR3 is TGTGCCAGCAGTTTATGGGGGCGAAACAATCAGCCCCAGCATTTT. Protein product: CASSLWGRNNQPQHF. The chain carries TRBV28 and TRBJ1-5; tentatively, D is TRBD1 (5 bases). Deletions cut 0 bases from V and 3 bases from J, with 9 bases between. The CDR3 runs to 15 residues. Germline V gene lookup returns CDR1 MDHEN and CDR2 SYDVKM.

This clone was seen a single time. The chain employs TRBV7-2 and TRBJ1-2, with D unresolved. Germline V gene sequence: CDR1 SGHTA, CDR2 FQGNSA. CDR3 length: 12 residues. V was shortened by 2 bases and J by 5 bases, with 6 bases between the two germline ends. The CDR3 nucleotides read TGTGCCAGCAGCTTAAAAGCGTATGGCTACACCTTC. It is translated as CASSLKAYGYTF.

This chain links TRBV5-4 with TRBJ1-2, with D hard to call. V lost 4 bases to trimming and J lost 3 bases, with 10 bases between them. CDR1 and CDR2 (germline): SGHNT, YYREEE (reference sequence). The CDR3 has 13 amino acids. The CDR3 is CASSLSGDYGYTF. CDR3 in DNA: TGTGCCAGCAGCCTTTCGGGTGACTATGGCTACACCTTC.

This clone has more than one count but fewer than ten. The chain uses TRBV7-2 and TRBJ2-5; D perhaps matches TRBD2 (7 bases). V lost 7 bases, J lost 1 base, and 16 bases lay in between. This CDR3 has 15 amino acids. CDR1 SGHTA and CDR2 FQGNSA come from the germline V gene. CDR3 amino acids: CASNEGGGLQETQYF. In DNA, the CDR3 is TGTGCCAGCAACGAGGGGGGGGGACTCCAAGAGACCCAGTACTTC.

CDR3 nucleotide sequence: TGTGCCAGCAGTCCTCGCAGGGGATTTACCTACGAGCAGTACTTC. It codes for CASSPRRGFTYEQYF. The chain uses TRBV27 and TRBJ2-7, with a weak D call TRBD1 (6 bases). Germline V lookup: CDR1 MNHEY, CDR2 SMNVEV (reference sequence). The V end lost 5 bases, the J end lost 2 bases, and 16 bases lay between the germline ends. This CDR3 region has 15 residues.

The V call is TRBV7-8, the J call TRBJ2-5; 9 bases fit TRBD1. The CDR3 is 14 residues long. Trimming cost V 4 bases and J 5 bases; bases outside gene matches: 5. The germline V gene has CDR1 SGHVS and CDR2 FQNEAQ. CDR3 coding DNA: TGTGCCAGCAGCTACAGGGGGCGGCAGGAGACCCAGTACTTC. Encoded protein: CASSYRGRQETQYF.

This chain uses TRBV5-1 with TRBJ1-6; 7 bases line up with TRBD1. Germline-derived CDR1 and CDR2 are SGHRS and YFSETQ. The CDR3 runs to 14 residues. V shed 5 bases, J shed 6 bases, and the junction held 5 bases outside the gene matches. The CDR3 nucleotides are TGCGCCAGCAGGGGGACAGTCGTTAATTCACCCCTCCACTTT. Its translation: CASRGTVVNSPLHF. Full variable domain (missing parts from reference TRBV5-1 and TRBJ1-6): KAGVTQTPRYLIKTRGQQVTLSCSPISGHRSVSWYQQTPGQGLQFLFEYFSETQRNKGNFPGRFSGRQFSNSRSEMNVSTLELGDSALYLCASRGTVVNSPLHFGNGTRLTVT.

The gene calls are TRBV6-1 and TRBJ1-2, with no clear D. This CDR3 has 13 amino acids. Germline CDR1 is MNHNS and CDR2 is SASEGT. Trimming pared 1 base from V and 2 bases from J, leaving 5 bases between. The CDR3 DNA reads TGTGCCAGCAGTGAAGGGGCAAACTATGGCTACACCTTC. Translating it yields CASSEGANYGYTF.

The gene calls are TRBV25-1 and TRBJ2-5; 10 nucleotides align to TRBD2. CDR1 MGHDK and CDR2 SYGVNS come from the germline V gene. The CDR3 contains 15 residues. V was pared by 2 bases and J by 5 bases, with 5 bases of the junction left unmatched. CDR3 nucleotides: TGTGCCAGCAGTGAAAGCGGGGGGGCCCTGGAGACCCAGTACTTC. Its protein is CASSESGGALETQYF.

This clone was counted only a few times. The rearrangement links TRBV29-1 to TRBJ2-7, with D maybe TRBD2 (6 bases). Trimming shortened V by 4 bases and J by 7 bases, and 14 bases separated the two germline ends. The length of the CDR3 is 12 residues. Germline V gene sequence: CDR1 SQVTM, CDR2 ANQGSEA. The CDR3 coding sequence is TGCAGCGTTGGGAGGGCTGAGGGGGAGCAGTACTTC. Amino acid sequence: CSVGRAEGEQYF.

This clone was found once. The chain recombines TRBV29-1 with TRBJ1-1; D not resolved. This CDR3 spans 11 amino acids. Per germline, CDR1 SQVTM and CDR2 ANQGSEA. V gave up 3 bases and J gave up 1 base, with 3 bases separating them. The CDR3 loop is CSVERNTEAFF. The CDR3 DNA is TGCAGCGTTGAGAGGAACACTGAAGCTTTCTTT.

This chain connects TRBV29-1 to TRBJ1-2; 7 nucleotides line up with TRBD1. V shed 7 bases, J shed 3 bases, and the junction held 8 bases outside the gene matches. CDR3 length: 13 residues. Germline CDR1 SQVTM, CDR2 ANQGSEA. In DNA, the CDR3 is TGCAGCGCCGCACCAGGGGGAGACTATGGCTACACCTTC. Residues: CSAAPGGDYGYTF.

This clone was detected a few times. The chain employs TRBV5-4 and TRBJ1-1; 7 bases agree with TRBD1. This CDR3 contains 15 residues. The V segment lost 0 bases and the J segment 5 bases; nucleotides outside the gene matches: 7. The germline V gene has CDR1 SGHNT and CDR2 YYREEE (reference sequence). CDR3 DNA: TGTGCCAGCAGCTTGGGAGGGACAGTCGGGACTGAAGCTTTCTTT. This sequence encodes CASSLGGTVGTEAFF.

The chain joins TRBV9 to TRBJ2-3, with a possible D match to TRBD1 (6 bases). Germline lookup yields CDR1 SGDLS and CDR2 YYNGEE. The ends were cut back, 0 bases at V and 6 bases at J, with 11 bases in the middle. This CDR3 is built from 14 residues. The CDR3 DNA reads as TGTGCCAGCAGCGTAGCGCAAGGGGGTGATACGCAGTATTTT. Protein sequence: CASSVAQGGDTQYF. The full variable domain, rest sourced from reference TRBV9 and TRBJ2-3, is DSGVTQTPKHLITATGQRVTLRCSPRSGDLSVYWYQQSLDQGLQFLIQYYNGEERAKGNILERFSAQQFPDLHSELNLSSLELGDSALYFCASSVAQGGDTQYFGPGTRLTVL.

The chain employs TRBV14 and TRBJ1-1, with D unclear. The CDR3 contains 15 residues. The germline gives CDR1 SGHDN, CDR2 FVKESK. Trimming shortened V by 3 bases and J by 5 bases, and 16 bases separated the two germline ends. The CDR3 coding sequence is TGTGCCAGCAGCCACCCCCGGTCCGGGAAAACTGAAGCTTTCTTT. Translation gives CASSHPRSGKTEAFF.

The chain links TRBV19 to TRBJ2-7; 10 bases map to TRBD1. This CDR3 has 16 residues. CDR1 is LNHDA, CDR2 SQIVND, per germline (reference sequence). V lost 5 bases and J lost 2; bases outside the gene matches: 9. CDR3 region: CASSANGQGGTYEQYF. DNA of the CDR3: TGTGCCAGTAGTGCGAACGGACAGGGGGGGACCTACGAGCAGTACTTC.

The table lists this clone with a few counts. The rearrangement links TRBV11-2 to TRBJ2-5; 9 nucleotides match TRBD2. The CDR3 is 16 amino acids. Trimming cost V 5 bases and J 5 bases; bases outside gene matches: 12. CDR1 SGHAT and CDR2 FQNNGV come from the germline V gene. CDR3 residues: CASSLLASGVVETQYF. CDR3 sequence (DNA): TGTGCCAGCAGCCTCTTGGCTAGCGGGGTGGTGGAGACCCAGTACTTC. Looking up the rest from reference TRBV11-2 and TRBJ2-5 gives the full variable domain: EAGVAQSPRYKIIEKRQSVAFWCNPISGHATLYWYQQILGQGPKLLIQFQNNGVVDDSQLPKDRFSAERLKGVDSTLKIQPAKLEDSAVYLCASSLLASGVVETQYFGPGTRLLVL.

The CDR3 sequence: CASSVLAGTADTQYF. CDR3 DNA sequence: TGTGCCAGCAGTGTTCTAGCGGGGACCGCAGATACGCAGTATTTT. This rearrangement joins TRBV2 to TRBJ2-3; TRBD2 matches 9 bases. J was trimmed by 4 bases and V by 4 bases; bases with no gene match: 6. Germline-derived CDR1 and CDR2 are SNHLY and FYNNEI. The CDR3 sequence is 15 residues long.

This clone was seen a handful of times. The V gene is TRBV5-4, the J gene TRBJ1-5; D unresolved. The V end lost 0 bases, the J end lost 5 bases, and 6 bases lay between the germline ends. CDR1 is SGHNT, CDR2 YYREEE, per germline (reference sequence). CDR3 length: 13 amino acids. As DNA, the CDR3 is TGTGCCAGCAGCTTGGACATTCATCAGCCCCAGCATTTT. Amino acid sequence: CASSLDIHQPQHF.

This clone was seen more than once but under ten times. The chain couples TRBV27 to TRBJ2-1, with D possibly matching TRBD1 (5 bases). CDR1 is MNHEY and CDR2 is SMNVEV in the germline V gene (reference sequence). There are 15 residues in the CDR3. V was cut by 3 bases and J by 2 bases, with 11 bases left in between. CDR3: CASSLGQGPYNEQFF. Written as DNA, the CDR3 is TGTGCCAGCAGTTTGGGGCAGGGCCCCTACAATGAGCAGTTCTTC.

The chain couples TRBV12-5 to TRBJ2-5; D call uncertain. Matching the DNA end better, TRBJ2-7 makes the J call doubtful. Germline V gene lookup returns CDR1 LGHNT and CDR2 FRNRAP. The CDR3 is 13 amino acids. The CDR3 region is CASGLLSSYEQYF. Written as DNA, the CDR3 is TGTGCTAGTGGTTTGCTTAGCTCCTACGAGCAGTACTTC.

CDR3 loop: CASSPGQGNSPLHF. DNA of the CDR3: TGCGCCAGCAGCCCCGGACAGGGTAATTCACCCCTCCACTTT. The chain combines TRBV5-1 with TRBJ1-6, with 8 positions matching TRBD1. Germline-derived CDR1 and CDR2 are SGHRS and YFSETQ. The CDR3 has 14 amino acids. Germline trimming cut 4 bases from V and 6 bases from J; bases unmatched to any gene: 3.

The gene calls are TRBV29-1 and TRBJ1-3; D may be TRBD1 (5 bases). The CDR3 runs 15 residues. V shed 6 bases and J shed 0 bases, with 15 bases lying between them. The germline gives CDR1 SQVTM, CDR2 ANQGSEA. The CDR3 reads CSVSSGSISGNTIYF. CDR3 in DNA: TGCAGCGTATCCTCAGGGTCGATCTCTGGAAACACCATATATTTT.